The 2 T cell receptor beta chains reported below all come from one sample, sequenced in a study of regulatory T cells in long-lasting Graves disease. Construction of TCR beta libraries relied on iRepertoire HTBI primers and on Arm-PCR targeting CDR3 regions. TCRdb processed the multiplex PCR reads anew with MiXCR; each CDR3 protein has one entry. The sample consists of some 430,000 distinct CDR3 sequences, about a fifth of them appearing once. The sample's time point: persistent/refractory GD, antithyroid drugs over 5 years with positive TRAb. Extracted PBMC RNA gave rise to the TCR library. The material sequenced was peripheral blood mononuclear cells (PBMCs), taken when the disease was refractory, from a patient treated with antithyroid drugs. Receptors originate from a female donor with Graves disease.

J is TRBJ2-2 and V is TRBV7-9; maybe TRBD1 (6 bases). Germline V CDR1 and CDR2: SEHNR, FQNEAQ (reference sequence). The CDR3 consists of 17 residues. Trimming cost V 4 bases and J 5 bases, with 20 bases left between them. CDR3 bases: TGTGCCAGCAGCTCGTCGGATTGGGACACCCGAACCGGGGAGCTGTTTTTT. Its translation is CASSSSDWDTRTGELFF.

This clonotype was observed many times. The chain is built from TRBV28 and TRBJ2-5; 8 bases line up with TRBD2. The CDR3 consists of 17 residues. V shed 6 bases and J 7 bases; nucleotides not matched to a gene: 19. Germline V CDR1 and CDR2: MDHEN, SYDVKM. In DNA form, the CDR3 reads TGTGCCAGCAGCCCTTCGAGGGCCAGCGGGGGCCGGTCGACCCAGTACTTC. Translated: CASSPSRASGGRSTQYF.